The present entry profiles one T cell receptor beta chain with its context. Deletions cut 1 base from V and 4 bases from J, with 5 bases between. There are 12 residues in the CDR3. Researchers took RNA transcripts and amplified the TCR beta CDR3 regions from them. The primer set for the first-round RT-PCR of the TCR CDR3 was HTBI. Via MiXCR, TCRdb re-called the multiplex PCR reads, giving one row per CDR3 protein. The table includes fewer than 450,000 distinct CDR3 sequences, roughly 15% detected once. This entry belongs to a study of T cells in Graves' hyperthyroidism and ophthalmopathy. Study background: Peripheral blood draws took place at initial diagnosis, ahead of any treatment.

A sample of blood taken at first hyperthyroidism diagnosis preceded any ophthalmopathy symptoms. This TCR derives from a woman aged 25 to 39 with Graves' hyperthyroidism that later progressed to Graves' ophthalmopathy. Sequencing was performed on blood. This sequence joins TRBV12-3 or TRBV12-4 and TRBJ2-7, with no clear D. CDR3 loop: CASSLVQYEQYF. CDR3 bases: TGTGCCAGCAGTTTAGTTCAGTACGAGCAGTACTTC.